This T cell receptor beta chain was profiled in a study of T cells expressing NK-cell markers. The wider study: The study drew TCR beta repertoires from sorted CD3+CD56+NKG2C+, CD3+CD56+NKG2C- and CD3+CD56-NKG2C+ T cells.

Following a re-call of the 5' RACE reads, TCRdb has one entry per CDR3 protein and lacks DNA. This repertoire includes hundreds of thousands of distinct CDR3 sequences. The study, taken as a whole, reports: These clonotypes additionally ranked first within the CD3+CD56-NKG2C+ fraction of a few donors.

The CDR3 spans 17 residues. Germline CDR1 is KGHDR and CDR2 is SFDVKD. In regard to this clonotype: Antigen: not known.

The receptor was isolated from a man aged 18 to 35 in good health. The chain couples TRBV24-1 to TRBJ2-1; with no DNA, the TCRdb D assignment of TRBD1 cannot be verified. Specimen: blood T cells: a sorted CD56 or NKG2C T cell subset, CD4+ or CD8+ T cells, or bulk PBMC T cells (not recorded which). CDR3 protein: CATSDLQGEPPHSEQFF.